The 13 T cell receptor beta chains presented below share a single source sample, sequenced in a study of cytomegalovirus exposure and HLA in healthy donors. TCRdb's copy holds only in-frame clones and misses some; the assay was immunoSEQ multiplex PCR. The table includes roughly 140,000 clones, 85% to 90% detected once. Sequencing was performed on PBMCs. These receptors all stem from a woman between 18 and 30 years old in good health and CMV-seropositive.

The V gene is TRBV19, the J gene TRBJ1-5; 7 positions agree with TRBD1. The junction had 14 bases not matched to a gene; V was cut back by 5 bases and J by 7 bases. The CDR3 covers 16 residues. Germline lookup yields CDR1 LNHDA and CDR2 SQIVND (reference sequence). The CDR3, as DNA: TGTGCCAGTAGTGGCTGGGGACCAGGGGGAGGACAGCCCCAGCATTTT. It encodes CASSGWGPGGGQPQHF.

V is TRBV6-4 and J is TRBJ1-1, with D perhaps matching TRBD1 (6 bases). This CDR3 has 15 residues. The ends were cut back, 8 bases at V and 2 bases at J, with 18 bases in the middle. The germline V gene encodes CDR1 MRHNA and CDR2 SNTAGT. The CDR3 DNA is TGTGCCAGCGCCCGCTACAGGGCAATAAACACTGAAGCTTTCTTT. Amino acid sequence: CASARYRAINTEAFF.

The chain employs TRBV7-2 and TRBJ2-7; maybe TRBD1 (6 bases). Trimming removed 4 bases at V and 3 bases at J, with 16 bases between. The CDR3 totals 15 residues. Germline V lookup: CDR1 SGHTA, CDR2 FQGNSA. The CDR3 reads CASSSQTGTIYEQYF. The CDR3 DNA reads TGTGCCAGCAGCTCGCAAACAGGGACCATCTACGAGCAGTACTTC. The variable domain in full, with the rest retrieved from reference TRBV7-2 and TRBJ2-7, is GAGVSQSPSNKVTEKGKDVELRCDPISGHTALYWYRQSLGQGLEFLIYFQGNSAPDKSGLPSDRFSAERTGGSVSTLTIQRTQQEDSAVYLCASSSQTGTIYEQYFGPGTRLTVT.

The chain carries TRBV7-2 and TRBJ2-5; TRBD1 might be the D (5 bases). Trimming shortened V by 0 bases and J by 5 bases, and 10 bases separated the two germline ends. The germline gives CDR1 SGHTA, CDR2 FQGNSA. This CDR3 contains 14 residues. CDR3 sequence reads: CASSLARAKETQYF. CDR3 bases: TGTGCCAGCAGCTTAGCCAGGGCCAAGGAGACCCAGTACTTC.

The genes are TRBV18 and TRBJ1-6, with no clear D. CDR1 and CDR2 from the germline V gene are KGHSH and LQKENI. The V end lost 2 bases, the J end lost 1 base, and 21 bases lay between the germline ends. CDR3 length: 20 residues. This chain's CDR3 is CASSPSRDITRHSYNSPLHF. The CDR3 nucleotides are TGTGCCAGCTCACCATCTCGGGATATAACCCGACATTCCTATAATTCACCCCTCCACTTT.

The V gene is TRBV19, the J gene TRBJ1-5; D ambiguous. V lost 5 bases and J 0 bases, leaving 14 bases between the germline ends. This CDR3 has 16 residues. Germline CDR1 is LNHDA and CDR2 is SQIVND (reference sequence). As DNA, the CDR3 is TGTGCCAGTAGTTGGGAGGGAGCAACTAGCAATCAGCCCCAGCATTTT. Translated, it gives CASSWEGATSNQPQHF.

V and J are TRBV6-5 and TRBJ2-5, with 7 nucleotides matching TRBD2. Germline V CDR1 and CDR2: MNHEY, SVGAGI. The CDR3 sequence is 11 residues long. V shed 8 bases, J shed 4 bases, and the junction held 1 base outside the gene matches. Written as DNA, the CDR3 is TGTGCCAGCGGGGGGGGAGAGACCCAGTACTTC. Encoded protein: CASGGGETQYF.

V is TRBV28 and J is TRBJ2-5; 7 bases are shared with TRBD2. The CDR3 contains 16 residues. The germline CDR1 and CDR2 sequences are MDHEN and SYDVKM. V shed 4 bases, J shed 2 bases, and the junction held 10 bases outside the gene matches. The CDR3 spells CASSSPEELAQETQYF. The DNA of the CDR3 is TGTGCCAGCAGTTCACCCGAAGAACTAGCGCAAGAGACCCAGTACTTC.

The V call is TRBV6-5, the J call TRBJ1-1; a weak D match, TRBD1 (5 bases). Trimming cost V 2 bases and J 6 bases, with 16 bases left between them. This CDR3 spans 15 amino acids. The germline V gene has CDR1 MNHEY and CDR2 SVGAGI. The CDR3 loop reads CASSYGQTVLPEAFF. DNA of the CDR3: TGTGCCAGCAGTTACGGTCAGACAGTCCTCCCTGAAGCTTTCTTT.

V is TRBV5-1 and J is TRBJ2-2; TRBD2 matches 10 bases. The length of the CDR3 is 17 residues. V shed 1 base, J shed 3 bases, and the junction held 6 bases outside the gene matches. Germline loops: CDR1 SGHRS, CDR2 YFSETQ. The CDR3 bases are TGCGCCAGCAGCTTGACTAGCGGGAAGACCCACACCGGGGAGCTGTTTTTT. This gives the protein CASSLTSGKTHTGELFF.

This clone has only one observation. The CDR3 loop is CATSRGQAGNQPQHF. In nucleotides, the CDR3 is TGTGCCACCAGCAGGGGACAGGCAGGGAATCAGCCCCAGCATTTT. The V call is TRBV15, the J call TRBJ1-5; 8 bases are shared with TRBD1. J was trimmed by 4 bases and V by 3 bases; bases with no gene match: 5. CDR3 length: 15 amino acids. Germline CDR1 LNHNV, CDR2 YYDKDF (reference sequence).

This clone came up once. This chain uses TRBV18 with TRBJ1-1, with 12 bases aligning to TRBD1. The CDR3 is 15 amino acids. CDR1 is KGHSH, CDR2 LQKENI, per germline. V lost 6 bases to trimming and J lost 7 bases; unmatched junction nucleotides: 9. The CDR3 sequence is CASSNPGTGGSEAFF. The DNA of the CDR3 is TGTGCCAGCTCTAACCCCGGGACAGGGGGCAGTGAAGCTTTCTTT.

V gene TRBV29-1 combines with J gene TRBJ2-3; tentatively, D is TRBD2 (5 bases). Germline loops: CDR1 SQVTM, CDR2 ANQGSEA. CDR3 size: 12 residues. The V and J ends lost 6 bases and 4 bases respectively, with 11 bases between them. The CDR3 DNA reads TGCAGCGTGGGGTTCGGGGCAGATACGCAGTATTTT. Residues: CSVGFGADTQYF.